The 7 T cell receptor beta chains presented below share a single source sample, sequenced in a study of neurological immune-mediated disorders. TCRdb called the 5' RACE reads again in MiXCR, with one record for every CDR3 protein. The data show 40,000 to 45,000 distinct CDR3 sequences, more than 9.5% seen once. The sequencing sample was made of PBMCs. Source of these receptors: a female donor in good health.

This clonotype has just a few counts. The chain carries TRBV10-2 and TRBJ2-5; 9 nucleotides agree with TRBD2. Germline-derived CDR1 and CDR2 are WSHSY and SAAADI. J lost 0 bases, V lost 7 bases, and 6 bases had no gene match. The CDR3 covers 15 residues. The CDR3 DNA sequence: TGCGCCAGCATGGTACTAGCGGGTTACCAAGAGACCCAGTACTTC. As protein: CASMVLAGYQETQYF.

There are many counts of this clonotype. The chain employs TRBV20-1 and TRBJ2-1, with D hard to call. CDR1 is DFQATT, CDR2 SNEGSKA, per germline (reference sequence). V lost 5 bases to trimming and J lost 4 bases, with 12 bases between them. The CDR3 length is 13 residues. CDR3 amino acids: CSADVNHYNEQFF. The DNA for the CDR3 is TGCAGTGCTGACGTTAATCATTACAATGAGCAGTTCTTC.

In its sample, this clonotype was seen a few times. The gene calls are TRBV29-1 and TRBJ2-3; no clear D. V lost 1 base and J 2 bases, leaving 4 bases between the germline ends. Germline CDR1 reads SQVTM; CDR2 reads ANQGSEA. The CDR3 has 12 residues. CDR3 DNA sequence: TGCAGCGTTGAAGGATACACAGATACGCAGTATTTT. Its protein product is CSVEGYTDTQYF.

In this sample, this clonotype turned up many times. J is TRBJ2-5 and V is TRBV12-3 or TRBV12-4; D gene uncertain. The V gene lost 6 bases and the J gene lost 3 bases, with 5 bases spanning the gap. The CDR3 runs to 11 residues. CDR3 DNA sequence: TGTGCCAGCAGGCGTGAAGAGACCCAGTACTTC. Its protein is CASRREETQYF.

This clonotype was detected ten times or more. As DNA, the CDR3 is TGTGCCAGCAGTACCGGACAGGGTGGGAACACTGAAGCTTTCTTT. Residues: CASSTGQGGNTEAFF. This chain connects TRBV12-3 or TRBV12-4 to TRBJ1-1; 8 bases are shared with TRBD1. V dropped 5 bases and J dropped 1; count of bases not matched to a gene: 6. The CDR3 contains 15 residues.

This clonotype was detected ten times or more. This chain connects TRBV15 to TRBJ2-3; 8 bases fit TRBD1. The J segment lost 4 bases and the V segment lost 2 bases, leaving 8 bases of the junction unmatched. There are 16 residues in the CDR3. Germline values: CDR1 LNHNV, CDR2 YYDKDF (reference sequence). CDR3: CATSRRTGSLADTQYF. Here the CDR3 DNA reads TGTGCCACCAGCAGACGGACAGGGAGTCTGGCAGATACGCAGTATTTT. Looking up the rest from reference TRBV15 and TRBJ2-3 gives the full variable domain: DAMVIQNPRYQVTQFGKPVTLSCSQTLNHNVMYWYQQKSSQAPKLLFHYYDKDFNNEADTPDNFQSRRPNTSFCFLDIRSPGLGDTAMYLCATSRRTGSLADTQYFGPGTRLTVL.

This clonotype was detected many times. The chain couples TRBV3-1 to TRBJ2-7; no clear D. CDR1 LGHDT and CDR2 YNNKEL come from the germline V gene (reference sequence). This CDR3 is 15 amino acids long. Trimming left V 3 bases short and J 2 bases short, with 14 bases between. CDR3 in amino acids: CASSHSSASAYEQYF. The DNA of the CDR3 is TGTGCCAGCAGCCATTCTTCGGCCAGCGCCTACGAGCAGTACTTC.